Below are 13 T cell receptor beta chains sequenced from a single sample in a study of blood T cell repertoires in COVID-19. Assay: immunoSEQ multiplex PCR; the TCRdb copy retains only in-frame clones and omits some. The data show about 300,000 clones, around nine tenths seen once. Input material: peripheral blood. These receptors all stem from a man in his 70s with acute or convalescent COVID-19.

V is TRBV4-3 and J is TRBJ2-3; 11 positions match TRBD2. Unmatched junction bases numbered 12, after V lost 0 bases and J lost 7 bases. There are 18 residues in the CDR3. The germline V gene encodes CDR1 LGHNA and CDR2 YSLEER. The CDR3 nucleotides are TGCGCCAGCAGCCAAGACACAGGGGGCGCTAGCGGGAGGAATACGCAGTATTTT. Encoded protein: CASSQDTGGASGRNTQYF.

The rearrangement links TRBV3-1 (or the pseudogene TRBV3-2) to TRBJ2-6; tentative D call: TRBD1 (6 bases). Trimming removed 4 bases from V and 2 bases from J, with 12 bases in between. The germline V gene encodes CDR1 LGHDT and CDR2 YNNKEL (reference sequence). CDR3 size: 16 residues. CDR3 nucleotides: TGTGCCAGCAGCCTACAGGGTTGGGCTGGGGCCAACGTCCTGACTTTC. Translating it yields CASSLQGWAGANVLTF.

The genes are TRBV7-3 and TRBJ2-1, with D possibly TRBD1 on 6 matching bases. The V end lost 5 bases, the J end lost 6 bases, and 8 bases lay between the germline ends. Looked up from germline, CDR1 is SGHTA and CDR2 is FQGTGA. This CDR3 spans 12 amino acids. The CDR3 reads CASSVQGNEQFF. In nucleotides, the CDR3 is TGTGCCAGCAGCGTACAGGGCAATGAGCAGTTCTTC. The whole variable domain, filled in from reference TRBV7-3 and TRBJ2-1, reads GAGVSQTPSNKVTEKGKYVELRCDPISGHTALYWYRQSLGQGPEFLIYFQGTGAADDSGLPNDRFFAVRPEGSVSTLKIQRTERGDSAVYLCASSVQGNEQFFGPGTRLTVL.

This chain uses TRBV4-1 with TRBJ2-5, with 7 bases that match TRBD1. Germline CDR1 MGHRA, CDR2 YSYEKL. This CDR3 contains 15 residues. With V trimmed by 2 bases and J by 7 bases, 10 bases remained unmatched. The DNA of the CDR3 is TGCGCCAGCAGCCAACCCCGACAGGGCCGAGGGACCCAGTACTTC. Translation gives CASSQPRQGRGTQYF.

This clone was seen just once. The genes are TRBV14 and TRBJ2-3, with D possibly matching TRBD2 (5 bases). Germline CDR1 is SGHDN and CDR2 is FVKESK. CDR3 length: 12 residues. The ends were cut back, 3 bases at V and 4 bases at J, with 5 bases in the middle. The CDR3: CASSHGADTQYF. CDR3 coding DNA: TGTGCCAGCAGCCACGGGGCAGATACGCAGTATTTT.

The chain links TRBV6-5 to TRBJ1-2; tentative D call: TRBD1 (6 bases). This CDR3 contains 15 residues. Germline V gene sequence: CDR1 MNHEY, CDR2 SVGAGI. Trimming took off 6 bases at V and 4 bases at J, with 18 bases between the two ends. In DNA form, the CDR3 reads TGTGCCAGCAGCCGCGAGGGGGTAGGTGGCTATGGCTACACCTTC. Protein sequence: CASSREGVGGYGYTF.

The chain joins TRBV5-1 to TRBJ2-5; 12 nucleotides align to TRBD2. Germline values: CDR1 SGHRS, CDR2 YFSETQ. Trimming cost V 0 bases and J 5 bases; bases outside gene matches: 2. The CDR3 is 15 amino acids. The CDR3: CASSLGLAGVETQYF. CDR3 bases: TGCGCCAGCAGCTTGGGACTAGCGGGAGTCGAGACCCAGTACTTC.

The V call is TRBV12-3 or TRBV12-4, the J call TRBJ1-5, with D possibly being TRBD1 (6 bases). CDR3 length equals 13 residues. V lost 6 bases and J lost 7, with 13 bases in between. The CDR3 spells CASSDRTRQPQHF. The CDR3 nucleotides read TGTGCCAGCAGCGACAGGACCCGGCAGCCCCAGCATTTT.

The chain combines TRBV5-4 with TRBJ2-5; 8 nucleotides align to TRBD1. The CDR3 loop spans 14 amino acids. Germline CDR1 SGHNT, CDR2 YYREEE (reference sequence). The V gene end was trimmed by 4 bases and the J gene end by 5 bases; junction bases not matched to a gene: 7. DNA of the CDR3: TGTGCCAGCAGCACCTGGACAGGGTCTGAGACCCAGTACTTC. This sequence encodes CASSTWTGSETQYF.

CDR3 sequence: CASSEGRGVTQPQHF. CDR3 nucleotides: TGTGCCAGCAGTGAGGGCAGGGGGGTTACTCAGCCCCAGCATTTT. V usage is TRBV2 and J usage is TRBJ1-5, with 7 bases identical to TRBD1. Germline CDR1 reads SNHLY; CDR2 reads FYNNEI. Trimming cost V 3 bases and J 6 bases; bases outside gene matches: 8. This CDR3 has 15 residues.

The chain recombines TRBV5-1 with TRBJ2-5; 13 bases map to TRBD2. The ends lost 2 bases at V and 5 bases at J; junction bases unmatched: 9. CDR3 length: 17 residues. Germline V lookup: CDR1 SGHRS, CDR2 YFSETQ. The CDR3 loop reads CASSLGLAGVISETQYF. CDR3 nucleotides: TGCGCCAGCAGCTTAGGACTAGCGGGAGTAATCTCTGAGACCCAGTACTTC.

A single count supports this clone. The rearrangement links TRBV7-8 to TRBJ2-2; 7 nucleotides match TRBD1. The trim removed 5 bases at V and 4 bases at J, leaving 4 bases unmatched. The CDR3 is 14 residues long. Germline loops: CDR1 SGHVS, CDR2 FQNEAQ. The CDR3 DNA sequence: TGTGCCAGCAGCAAAACAGGGGCCACCGGGGAGCTGTTTTTT. As protein: CASSKTGATGELFF.

V usage is TRBV28 and J usage is TRBJ2-7; 8 nucleotides match TRBD2. Germline V lookup: CDR1 MDHEN, CDR2 SYDVKM. V lost 3 bases, J lost 0 bases, and 7 bases stayed unmatched. The CDR3 length is 16 residues. DNA of the CDR3: TGTGCCAGCAGTTTTATAGTCGGGGGGGTCTCCTACGAGCAGTACTTC. Its protein is CASSFIVGGVSYEQYF.